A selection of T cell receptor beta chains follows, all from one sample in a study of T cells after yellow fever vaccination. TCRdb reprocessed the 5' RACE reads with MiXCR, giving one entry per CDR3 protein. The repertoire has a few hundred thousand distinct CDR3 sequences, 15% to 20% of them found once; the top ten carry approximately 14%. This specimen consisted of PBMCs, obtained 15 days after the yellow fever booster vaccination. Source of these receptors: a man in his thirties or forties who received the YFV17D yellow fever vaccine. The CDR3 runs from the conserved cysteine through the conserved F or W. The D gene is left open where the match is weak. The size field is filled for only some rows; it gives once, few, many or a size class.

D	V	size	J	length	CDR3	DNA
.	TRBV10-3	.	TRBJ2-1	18	CAISEGVLALSSYNEQFF	TGTGCCATCAGTGAGGGCGTACTAGCTCTAAGCTCCTACAATGAGCAGTTCTTC
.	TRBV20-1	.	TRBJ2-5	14	CSARKVRSQETQYF	TGCAGTGCTAGAAAGGTCCGGAGCCAAGAGACCCAGTACTTC
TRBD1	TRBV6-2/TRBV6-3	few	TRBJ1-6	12	CATGTDNSPLHF	TGTGCCACCGGGACAGATAATTCACCCCTCCACTTT
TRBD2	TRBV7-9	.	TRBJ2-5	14	CASSLELAQETQYF	TGTGCCAGCAGCTTAGAACTAGCGCAAGAGACCCAGTACTTC
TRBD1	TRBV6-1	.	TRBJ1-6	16	CASSQNRGFLLSPLHF	TGTGCCAGCAGCCAAAACAGGGGATTCTTATTGTCGCCCCTCCACTTT
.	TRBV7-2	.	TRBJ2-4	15	CASSLERIAKNIQYF	TGTGCCAGCAGCTTGGAGAGGATTGCCAAAAACATTCAGTACTTC
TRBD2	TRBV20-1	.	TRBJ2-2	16	CSARDWLAGDTGELFF	TGCAGTGCTAGAGATTGGCTAGCGGGAGATACCGGGGAGCTGTTTTTT
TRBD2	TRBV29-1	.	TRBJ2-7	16	CSVAGLAGGPTYEQYF	TGCAGCGTTGCGGGACTAGCGGGAGGGCCGACCTACGAGCAGTACTTC
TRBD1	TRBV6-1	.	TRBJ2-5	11	CASSEAGGLYF	TGTGCCAGCAGTGAGGCAGGGGGCTTGTACTTC
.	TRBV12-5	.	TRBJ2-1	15	CASGFRGINLNEQFF	TGTGCTAGTGGTTTCCGGGGGATAAACTTGAATGAGCAGTTCTTC
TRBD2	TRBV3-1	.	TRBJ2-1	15	CASSQTLAGGNEQFF	TGTGCCAGCAGCCAGACTTTAGCGGGGGGAAATGAGCAGTTCTTC
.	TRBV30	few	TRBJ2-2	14	CAWRGSGIPGELFF	TGTGCCTGGAGGGGTTCTGGCATTCCCGGGGAGCTGTTTTTT
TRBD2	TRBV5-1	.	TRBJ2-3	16	CASSPPDLAGGDTQYF	TGCGCCAGCAGCCCCCCTGATCTAGCGGGAGGAGATACGCAGTATTTT
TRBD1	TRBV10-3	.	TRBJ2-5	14	CAIRTGQDQETQYF	TGTGCCATACGGACGGGACAGGACCAAGAGACCCAGTACTTC
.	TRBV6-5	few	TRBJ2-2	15	CASSYYGRSTGELFF	TGTGCCAGCAGTTACTACGGGAGATCTACCGGGGAGCTGTTTTTT
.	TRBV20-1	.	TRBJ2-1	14	CSARSQNSYNEQFF	TGCAGTGCCCGATCCCAAAACTCCTACAATGAGCAGTTCTTC
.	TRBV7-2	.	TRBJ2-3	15	CASSLGQGIRDTQYF	TGTGCCAGCAGCTTAGGGCAGGGTATACGGGATACGCAGTATTTT
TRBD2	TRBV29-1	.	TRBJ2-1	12	CSVAASGNEQFF	TGCAGCGTTGCGGCTAGCGGCAATGAGCAGTTCTTC
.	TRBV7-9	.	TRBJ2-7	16	CASSSPGRRGTYEQYF	TGTGCCAGCAGCTCCCCCGGCAGACGTGGGACCTACGAGCAGTACTTC
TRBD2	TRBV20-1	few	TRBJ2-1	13	CSAPGRGYNEQFF	TGCAGTGCTCCCGGGCGGGGGTACAATGAGCAGTTCTTC
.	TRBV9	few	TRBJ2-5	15	CASSVGASRQETQYF	TGTGCCAGCAGCGTAGGAGCTAGCAGACAAGAGACCCAGTACTTC
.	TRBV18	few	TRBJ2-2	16	CASSLSSGQRTGELFF	TGTGCCAGCTCACTCAGTTCAGGACAGCGAACCGGGGAGCTGTTTTTT
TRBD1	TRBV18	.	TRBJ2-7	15	CASSPAGQGNYEQYF	TGTGCCAGCTCACCCGCCGGACAGGGAAACTACGAGCAGTACTTC
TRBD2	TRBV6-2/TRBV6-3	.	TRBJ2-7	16	CASSYTPGLADLEQYF	TGTGCCAGCAGTTATACGCCGGGACTAGCGGATCTCGAGCAGTACTTC
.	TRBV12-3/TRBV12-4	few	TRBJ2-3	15	CASSSITQGTDTQYF	TGTGCCAGCAGTTCAATTACCCAGGGTACAGATACGCAGTATTTT
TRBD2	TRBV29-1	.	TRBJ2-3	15	CSGELQGLAGFTQYF	TGCAGCGGGGAGCTGCAAGGACTAGCGGGATTTACACAGTATTTT
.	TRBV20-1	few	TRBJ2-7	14	CSARDLRDPDEQYF	TGCAGTGCTAGAGATTTACGGGACCCCGACGAGCAGTACTTC
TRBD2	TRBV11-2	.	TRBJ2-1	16	CASSLWASGSYNEQFF	TGTGCCAGCAGCTTATGGGCTAGCGGGAGCTACAATGAGCAGTTCTTC
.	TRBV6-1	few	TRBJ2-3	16	CASRAIEGSGTDTQYF	TGTGCCAGCAGAGCTATCGAAGGGTCGGGGACAGATACGCAGTATTTT
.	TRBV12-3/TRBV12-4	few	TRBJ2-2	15	CASSYMGGGGGELFF	TGTGCCAGCAGTTACATGGGGGGCGGCGGCGGGGAGCTGTTTTTT
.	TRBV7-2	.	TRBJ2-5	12	CASSLAGMTQYF	TGTGCCAGCAGCTTAGCGGGGATGACCCAGTACTTC
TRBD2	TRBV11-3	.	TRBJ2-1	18	CASSFWGSGSRGKGEQFF	TGTGCCAGCAGCTTCTGGGGTAGCGGGAGTAGAGGAAAGGGTGAGCAGTTCTTC
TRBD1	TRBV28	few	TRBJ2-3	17	CASSISWDRVGSDTQYF	TGTGCCAGCAGTATATCCTGGGACAGGGTGGGCTCAGATACGCAGTATTTT
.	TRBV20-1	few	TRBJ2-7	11	CSAEDVYEQYF	TGCAGTGCGGAGGATGTCTACGAGCAGTACTTC
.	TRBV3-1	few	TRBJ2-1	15	CASSQGQAVGNEQFF	TGTGCCAGCAGCCAAGGTCAAGCGGTAGGAAATGAGCAGTTCTTC